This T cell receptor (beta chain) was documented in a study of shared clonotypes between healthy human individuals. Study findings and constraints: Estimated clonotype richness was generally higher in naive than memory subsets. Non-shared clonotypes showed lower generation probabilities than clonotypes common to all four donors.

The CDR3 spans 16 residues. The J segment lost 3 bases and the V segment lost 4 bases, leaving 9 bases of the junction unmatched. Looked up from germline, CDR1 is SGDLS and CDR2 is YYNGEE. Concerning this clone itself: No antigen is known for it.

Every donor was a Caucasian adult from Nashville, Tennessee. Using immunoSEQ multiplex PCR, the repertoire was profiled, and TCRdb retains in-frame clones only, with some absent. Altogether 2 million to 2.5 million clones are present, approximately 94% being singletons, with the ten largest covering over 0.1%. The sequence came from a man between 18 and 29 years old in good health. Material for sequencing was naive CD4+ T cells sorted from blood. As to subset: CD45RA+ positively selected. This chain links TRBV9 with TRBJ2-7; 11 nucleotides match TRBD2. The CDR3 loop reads CASSPGTSGEHYEQYF. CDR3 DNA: TGTGCCAGCAGCCCCGGGACTAGCGGAGAGCACTACGAGCAGTACTTC.